Detailed here is one T cell receptor beta chain. Original data processing: Researchers report that nucleated cell counts were estimated from reference gene primer amplification. Data came from immunoSEQ multiplex PCR; TCRdb stores just in-frame clones and leaves some out. V, J and clone size are taken as reported in that table, and D and trimming were inferred from the DNA itself. The sample has about 280,000 clones, 86% seen once. This record belongs to a study of blood T cell repertoires in COVID-19. Study background: The samples span acute and convalescent COVID-19 from the United States, Italy and Spain. The cDNA or gDNA used as material had been derived from T cells, B-cell-depleted T cells, or PBMCs.

Per the germline V gene, CDR1 is SGHTA and CDR2 is FQGNSA. The junction had 5 bases not matched to a gene; V was cut back by 5 bases and J by 7 bases. The CDR3 is made up of 14 amino acids. V usage is TRBV7-2 and J usage is TRBJ1-6; 7 bases map to TRBD1. Sequenced input: peripheral blood. This TCR was sampled from a woman in her thirties who had recovered from COVID-19. CDR3 amino acids: CASSRGQINSPLHF. The CDR3 nucleotides read TGTGCCAGCAGCCGGGGACAGATAAATTCACCCCTCCACTTT.